The present TCR beta chain was sequenced within a study of blood T cell repertoires in COVID-19. For the study at large: T cells, B-cell-depleted T cells, or PBMCs provided the cDNA or gDNA that served as material.

As originally analysed: For nucleated cells, counts were estimated from reference gene primer amplification. Only in-frame clones appear in the TCRdb table, and some are missing; sequencing was by immunoSEQ multiplex PCR. The V and J calls and clone size come from that table; D and trimming were worked out from the DNA. The sample yields 190,000 or so clones, 86% seen once. Material for sequencing was PBMCs or T cells enriched from blood (not recorded which). The sequence was obtained from a woman in her twenties or thirties who had been exposed to COVID-19.

CDR3: CASSSGGPTTNTQYF. CDR3 nucleotides: TGTGCCAGCAGCAGCGGGGGACCGACCACCAATACGCAGTATTTT. The V call is TRBV7-8, the J call TRBJ2-3; 8 nucleotides align to TRBD2. The germline V gene has CDR1 SGHVS and CDR2 FQNEAQ. The CDR3 contains 15 residues. Unmatched junction bases numbered 11, after V lost 5 bases and J lost 7 bases. Filled out from reference TRBV7-8 and TRBJ2-3, the complete variable domain reads GAGVSQSPRYKVAKRGQDVALRCDPISGHVSLFWYQQALGQGPEFLTYFQNEAQLDKSGLPSDRFFAERPEGSVSTLKIQRTQQEDSAVYLCASSSGGPTTNTQYFGPGTRLTVL.